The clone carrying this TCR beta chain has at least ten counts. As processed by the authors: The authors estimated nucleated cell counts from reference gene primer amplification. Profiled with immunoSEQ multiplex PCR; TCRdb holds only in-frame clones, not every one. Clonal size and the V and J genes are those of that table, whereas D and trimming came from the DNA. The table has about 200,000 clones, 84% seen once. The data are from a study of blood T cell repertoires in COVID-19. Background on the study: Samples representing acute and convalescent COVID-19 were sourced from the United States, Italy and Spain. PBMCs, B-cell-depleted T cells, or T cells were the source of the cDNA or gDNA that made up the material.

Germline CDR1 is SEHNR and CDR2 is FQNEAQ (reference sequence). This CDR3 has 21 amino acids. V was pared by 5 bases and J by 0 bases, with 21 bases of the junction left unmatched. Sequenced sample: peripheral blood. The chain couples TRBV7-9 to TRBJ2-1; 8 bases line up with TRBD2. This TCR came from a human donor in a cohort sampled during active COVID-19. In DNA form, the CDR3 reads TGTGCCAGCAGCACGGGGCTTGCGGGAGGTCCCCGGGGGAGCTCCTACAATGAGCAGTTCTTC. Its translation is CASSTGLAGGPRGSSYNEQFF.